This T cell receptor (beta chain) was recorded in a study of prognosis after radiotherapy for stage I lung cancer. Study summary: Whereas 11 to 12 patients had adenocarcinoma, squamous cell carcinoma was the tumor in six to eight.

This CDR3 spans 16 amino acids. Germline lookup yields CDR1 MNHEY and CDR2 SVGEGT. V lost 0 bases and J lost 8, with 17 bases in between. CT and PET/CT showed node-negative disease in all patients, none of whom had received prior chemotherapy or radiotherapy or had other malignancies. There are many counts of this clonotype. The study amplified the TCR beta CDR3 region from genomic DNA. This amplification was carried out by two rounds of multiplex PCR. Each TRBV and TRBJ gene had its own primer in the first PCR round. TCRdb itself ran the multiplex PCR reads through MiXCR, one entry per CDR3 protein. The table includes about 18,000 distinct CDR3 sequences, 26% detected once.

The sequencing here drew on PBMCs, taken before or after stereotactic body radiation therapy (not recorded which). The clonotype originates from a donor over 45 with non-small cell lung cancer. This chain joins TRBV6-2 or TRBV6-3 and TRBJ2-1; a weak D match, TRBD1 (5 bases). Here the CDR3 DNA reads TGTGCCAGCAGTTACTCATTTTTCCAGGTGGGGCATGAGCAGTTCTTC. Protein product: CASSYSFFQVGHEQFF.